The clone carrying this T cell receptor beta chain showed up just once. The sample holds other DNA sequences that translate to the same CDR3. The data were obtained in a study of blood T cell repertoires in COVID-19. This CDR3 has 16 amino acids. V was clipped by 3 bases and J by 2 bases; unmatched bases: 6. Germline V gene lookup returns CDR1 LGHDT and CDR2 YNNKEL (reference sequence). The data were produced by immunoSEQ multiplex PCR, yet TCRdb's version contains in-frame clones alone and is incomplete. The sample has about 400,000 clones, around 84% seen once. The chain combines TRBV3-1 (or the pseudogene TRBV3-2) with TRBJ2-3; 9 bases fit TRBD2. This TCR was sampled from a human donor in a cohort sampled during active COVID-19. Material: peripheral blood. This chain's CDR3 is CASSQGRLADTDTQYF. Here the CDR3 DNA reads TGTGCCAGCAGCCAGGGTAGACTAGCGGACACAGATACGCAGTATTTT.